The present entry profiles one T cell receptor beta chain with its context. The junction differs from germline at one of its ends, possibly a read error. This CDR3 comprises 13 residues. Germline V gene data show CDR1 as KGHSH and CDR2 as LQKENI. This record comes from a study of low-dose radiotherapy and immunotherapy resistance in tumors. Covering alpha and beta chains, TRAV- and TRBV-specific primers were used for the first-strand cDNA. With a V-primer adapter and a constant-region primer, TCRs were amplified for 20 to 25 PCR cycles. Amplification of isolated mRNA was accomplished via in vitro transcription. TCRdb re-called the reads through MiXCR, storing one row per CDR3 protein. The data contain tens of thousands of distinct CDR3 sequences, around 18% of them singletons. The sample's time point: before trial treatment. All eligible patients presented with advanced solid tumors that contained no tumor-infiltrating lymphocytes.

The genes are TRBV18 and TRBJ2-1; D possibly corresponds to TRBD2 (6 bases). The sequencing here drew on PBMCs, taken before treatment. This clonotype was sampled from a male donor with prostate cancer. CDR3: CASSPGLSETQFF. CDR3 DNA: TGTGCCAGCTCACCGGGACTTAGCGAGACCCAGTTCTTT.